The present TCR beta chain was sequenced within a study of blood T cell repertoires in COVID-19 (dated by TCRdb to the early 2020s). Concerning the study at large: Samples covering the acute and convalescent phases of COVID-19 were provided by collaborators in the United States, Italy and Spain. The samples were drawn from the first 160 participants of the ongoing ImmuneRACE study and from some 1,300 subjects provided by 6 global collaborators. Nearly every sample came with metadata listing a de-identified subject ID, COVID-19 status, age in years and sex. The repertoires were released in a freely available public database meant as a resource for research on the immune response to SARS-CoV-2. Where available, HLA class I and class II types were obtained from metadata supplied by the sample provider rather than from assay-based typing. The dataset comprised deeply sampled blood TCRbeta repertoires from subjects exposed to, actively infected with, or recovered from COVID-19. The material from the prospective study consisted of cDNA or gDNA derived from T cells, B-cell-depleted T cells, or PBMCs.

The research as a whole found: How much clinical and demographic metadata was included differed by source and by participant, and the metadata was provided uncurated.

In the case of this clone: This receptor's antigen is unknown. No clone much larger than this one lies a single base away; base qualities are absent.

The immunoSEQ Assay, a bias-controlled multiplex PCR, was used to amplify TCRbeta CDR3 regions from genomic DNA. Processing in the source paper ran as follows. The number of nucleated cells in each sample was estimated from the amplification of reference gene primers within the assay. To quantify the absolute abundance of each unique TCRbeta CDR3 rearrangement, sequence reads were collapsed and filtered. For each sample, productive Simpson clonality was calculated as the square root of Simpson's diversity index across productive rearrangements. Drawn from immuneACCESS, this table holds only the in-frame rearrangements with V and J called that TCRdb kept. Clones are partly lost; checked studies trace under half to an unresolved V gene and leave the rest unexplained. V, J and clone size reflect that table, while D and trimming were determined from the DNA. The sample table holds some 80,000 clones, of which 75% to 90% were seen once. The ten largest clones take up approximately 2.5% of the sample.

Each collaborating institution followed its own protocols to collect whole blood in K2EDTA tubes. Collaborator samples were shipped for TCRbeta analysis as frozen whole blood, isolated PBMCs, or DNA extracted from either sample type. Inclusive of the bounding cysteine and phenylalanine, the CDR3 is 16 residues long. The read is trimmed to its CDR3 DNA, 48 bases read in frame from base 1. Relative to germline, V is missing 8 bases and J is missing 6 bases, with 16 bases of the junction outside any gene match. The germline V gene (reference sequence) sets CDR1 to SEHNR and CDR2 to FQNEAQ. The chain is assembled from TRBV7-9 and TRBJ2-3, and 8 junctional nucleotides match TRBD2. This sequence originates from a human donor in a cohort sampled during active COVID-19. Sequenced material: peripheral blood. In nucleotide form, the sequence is TGTGCCAGCGCCCTATACCGCGGGGGGTCAACTGATACGCAGTATTTT. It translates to CASALYRGGSTDTQYF.